A single sample gave rise to the 25 T cell receptor beta chains below, sequenced in a study of T cell clonotyping in hematopoietic cell transplantation. Only in-frame clones appear in the TCRdb table, and some are missing; sequencing was by immunoSEQ multiplex PCR. The table includes around 12,000 clones, just under 85% detected once. This sample comprised PBMCs, obtained 100 days after allogeneic stem cell transplant. Source of these receptors: a female patient aged 40-50 years who had an allogeneic stem cell transplant from a related donor, so T cells may come from the graft donor. Some clones in this sample may be carry-over from other donors' samples.

The rearrangement links TRBV6-6 to TRBJ2-4; a weak D match, TRBD1 (5 bases). This CDR3 has 13 amino acids. Germline CDR1 is MNHNY and CDR2 is SVGAGI (reference sequence). V lost 2 bases and J lost 8, with 10 bases in between. The CDR3 sequence is CASSYSRADIQYF. CDR3 DNA: TGTGCCAGCAGTTACAGCAGGGCGGACATTCAGTACTTC.

The J gene is TRBJ2-7, the V gene TRBV9; D call uncertain. There are 14 residues in the CDR3. V dropped 0 bases and J dropped 0 bases, with 7 bases sitting between them. In germline, CDR1 is SGDLS, CDR2 YYNGEE. This CDR3 reads CASSVVPSSYEQYF. The CDR3 nucleotides read TGTGCCAGCAGCGTAGTCCCAAGCTCCTACGAGCAGTACTTC.

The rearrangement links TRBV29-1 to TRBJ2-7, with 9 bases that match TRBD1. After removal of 0 bases from V and 1 base from J, the junction contained 1 base not matched to a gene. Germline-derived CDR1 and CDR2 are SQVTM and ANQGSEA. The CDR3 runs 14 residues. The CDR3 protein is CSVEEGQGSYEQYF. Here the CDR3 DNA reads TGCAGCGTTGAAGAGGGACAGGGTTCCTACGAGCAGTACTTC.

V usage is TRBV19 and J usage is TRBJ1-2, with TRBD1 matching 7 bases. CDR3 size: 15 residues. Germline V gene sequence: CDR1 LNHDA, CDR2 SQIVND (reference sequence). The ends lost 3 bases at V and 0 bases at J; junction bases unmatched: 4. CDR3 residues: CASSMKGAPNYGYTF. CDR3 nucleotide sequence: TGTGCCAGTAGTATGAAGGGGGCGCCTAACTATGGCTACACCTTC. Variable domain in full (rest from reference TRBV19 and TRBJ1-2): DGGITQSPKYLFRKEGQNVTLSCEQNLNHDAMYWYRQDPGQGLRLIYYSQIVNDFQKGDIAEGYSVSREKKESFPLTVTSAQKNPTAFYLCASSMKGAPNYGYTFGSGTRLTVV.

This chain joins TRBV7-2 and TRBJ1-2; tentatively, D is TRBD1 (5 bases). V was cut by 2 bases and J by 8 bases, with 9 bases left in between. From germline, CDR1 is SGHTA and CDR2 FQGNSA. This CDR3 has 12 residues. CDR3 loop: CASSLLRGGYTF. The CDR3 region has the DNA TGTGCCAGCAGCTTACTCCGGGGCGGCTACACCTTC.

The rearrangement uses TRBV10-3 and TRBJ1-2; the match to TRBD1 covers 7 bases. Germline CDR1 reads ENHRY; CDR2 reads SYGVKD. CDR3 length: 14 amino acids. V gave up 5 bases and J gave up 7 bases; unmatched junction bases: 10. The CDR3 protein is CAISQLDRVGGYTF. CDR3 bases: TGTGCCATCAGTCAACTCGACAGGGTAGGTGGCTACACCTTC.

The rearrangement links TRBV30 to TRBJ2-3; TRBD1 is a possible D gene (6 bases). In germline, CDR1 is GTSNPN, CDR2 SVGIG (reference sequence). The CDR3 length is 11 residues. V was cut by 3 bases and J by 5 bases, with 6 bases left in between. CDR3 nucleotide sequence: TGTGCCTGGAGAGGGGGAGATACGCAGTATTTT. As protein: CAWRGGDTQYF.

This rearrangement joins TRBV5-4 to TRBJ2-3; D perhaps matches TRBD2 (5 bases). The V end lost 2 bases, the J end lost 0 bases, and 7 bases lay between the germline ends. The germline V gene has CDR1 SGHNT and CDR2 YYREEE (reference sequence). CDR3 length equals 14 residues. CDR3 nucleotides: TGTGCCAGCAGCTTAGGCGGGAGCACAGATACGCAGTATTTT. It translates to CASSLGGSTDTQYF.

This clone appeared a few times. This chain connects TRBV28 to TRBJ2-5, with TRBD2 as a possible D gene (6 bases). This CDR3 comprises 14 residues. Germline-derived CDR1 and CDR2 are MDHEN and SYDVKM. The ends were cut back, 2 bases at V and 2 bases at J, with 9 bases in the middle. The CDR3 nucleotides are TGTGCCAGCAGTTTAGTGGGGACTCAAGAGACCCAGTACTTC. It specifies CASSLVGTQETQYF.

The table lists this clone with a few counts. The chain is built from TRBV7-2 and TRBJ1-1; D gene unclear. The V gene lost 5 bases and the J gene lost 7 bases, with 14 bases spanning the gap. Germline V CDR1 and CDR2: SGHTA, FQGNSA. This CDR3 contains 13 residues. This CDR3 reads CASSPPGEGEAFF. In DNA form, the CDR3 reads TGTGCCAGCAGCCCCCCCGGGGAGGGTGAAGCTTTCTTT.

Only a few counts were recorded for this clone. CDR3 in DNA: TGTGCCAGCAGTGAATACAGGCCTATTACCGGCTACACCTTC. This encodes CASSEYRPITGYTF. The chain carries TRBV2 and TRBJ1-2, with D maybe TRBD1 (5 bases). Trimming left V 2 bases short and J 8 bases short, with 15 bases between. This CDR3 has 14 amino acids. The germline V gene has CDR1 SNHLY and CDR2 FYNNEI. Full variable domain (remainder filled in from reference TRBV2 and TRBJ1-2): EPEVTQTPSHQVTQMGQEVILRCVPISNHLYFYWYRQILGQKVEFLVSFYNNEISEKSEIFDDQFSVERPDGSNFTLKIRSTKLEDSAMYFCASSEYRPITGYTFGSGTRLTVV.

The CDR3 region has the DNA TGTGCCAGCAGCGCCCAAGGTTACACTGAAGCTTTCTTT. It codes for CASSAQGYTEAFF. The chain recombines TRBV7-2 with TRBJ1-1; D is unresolved. Deletions cut 5 bases from V and 3 bases from J, with 10 bases between. The CDR3 spans 13 residues. The germline V gene encodes CDR1 SGHTA and CDR2 FQGNSA.

The chain couples TRBV29-1 to TRBJ2-5, with a tentative D call TRBD2 (6 bases). The length of the CDR3 is 13 residues. The V end lost 3 bases, the J end lost 1 base, and 9 bases lay between the germline ends. Germline loops: CDR1 SQVTM, CDR2 ANQGSEA. The CDR3 here is CSVDRGTQETQYF. As DNA, the CDR3 is TGCAGCGTTGACCGGGGGACCCAAGAGACCCAGTACTTC.

J is TRBJ1-6 and V is TRBV5-6, with 9 bases lining up with TRBD1. Trimming at V came to 5 bases and at J to 7 bases, leaving 7 bases not matched to a gene. Germline V CDR1 and CDR2: SGHDT, YYEEEE. This CDR3 has 15 amino acids. This CDR3 is CASSWDRVLNSPLHF. The CDR3 DNA follows: TGTGCCAGCAGTTGGGACAGGGTATTGAATTCACCCCTCCACTTT.

The chain combines TRBV30 with TRBJ1-2; weak D call: TRBD1 (6 bases). The CDR3 covers 13 residues. The germline CDR1 and CDR2 sequences are GTSNPN and SVGIG (reference sequence). Trimming pared 4 bases from V and 8 bases from J, leaving 17 bases between. CDR3 amino acids: CAWTLRTESGYTF. The CDR3, as DNA: TGTGCCTGGACCCTTCGGACAGAGAGCGGCTACACCTTC.

The chain links TRBV2 to TRBJ2-5; D remains ambiguous. Trimming took off 7 bases at V and 3 bases at J, with 12 bases between the two ends. Germline loops: CDR1 SNHLY, CDR2 FYNNEI. The CDR3 loop spans 13 amino acids. CDR3 in amino acids: CASNRRVEETQYF. The CDR3 DNA sequence: TGTGCCAGCAATAGAAGGGTAGAAGAGACCCAGTACTTC.

The J gene is TRBJ2-7, the V gene TRBV23-1, with D unclear. TRBV23-1 carries the ORF label, with uncertain function. This CDR3 comprises 12 residues. V was cut by 9 bases and J by 3 bases, with 12 bases left in between. The CDR3 DNA reads TGCGCCAGTAGCACGGCCAGCTACGAGCAGTACTTC. Amino acids: CASSTASYEQYF.

The rearrangement uses TRBV2 and TRBJ1-4; no reliable D call. The CDR3 has 14 residues. V shed 8 bases and J shed 3 bases, with 13 bases lying between them. Germline CDR1 and CDR2: SNHLY and FYNNEI. The CDR3 DNA sequence: TGTGCCAGCGAATCGGCAAGACCTAATGAAAAACTGTTTTTT. Protein product: CASESARPNEKLFF.

The chain couples TRBV6-1 to TRBJ1-5; D unclear. V lost 6 bases to trimming and J lost 2 bases, with 8 bases between them. The CDR3 has 13 amino acids. The germline CDR1 and CDR2 sequences are MNHNS and SASEGT. CDR3 DNA sequence: TGTGCCAGCAGCGCGACGGGCAATCAGCCCCAGCATTTT. Its translation is CASSATGNQPQHF.

This clone was detected only once. J is TRBJ2-3 and V is TRBV14; D is possibly TRBD1 or TRBD2 (6 bases each). The germline CDR1 and CDR2 sequences are SGHDN and FVKESK. The CDR3 loop spans 14 amino acids. Trimming removed 2 bases from V and 2 bases from J, with 8 bases in between. In nucleotides, the CDR3 is TGTGCCAGCAGCCAAAGGGGGGACACAGATACGCAGTATTTT. Protein: CASSQRGDTDTQYF.

The rearrangement uses TRBV5-4 and TRBJ1-2, with 9 bases aligning to TRBD1. V trimming: 7 bases; J trimming: 7 bases; junction bases outside the gene matches: 11. This CDR3 comprises 14 residues. Germline V gives CDR1 SGHNT, CDR2 YYREEE (reference sequence). CDR3 sequence (DNA): TGTGCCAGCTCCCGGGACAGGGAATTTTTTGGCTACACCTTC. Its protein product is CASSRDREFFGYTF.

The rearrangement uses TRBV6-5 and TRBJ1-1; D unclear. V was clipped by 6 bases and J by 0 bases, with 11 bases between them. The CDR3 length is 14 residues. The germline V gene encodes CDR1 MNHEY and CDR2 SVGAGI. The CDR3 protein is CASRQTELNTEAFF. The CDR3 coding sequence is TGTGCCAGCAGACAGACGGAATTGAACACTGAAGCTTTCTTT.

The gene calls are TRBV13 and TRBJ2-7, with D perhaps TRBD2 (6 bases). Germline CDR1 is PRHDT and CDR2 is FYEKMQ (reference sequence). Trimming removed 3 bases from V and 1 base from J, with 16 bases in between. This CDR3 is built from 16 residues. For the CDR3, the DNA is TGTGCCAGCAGCTTGGAGGGCGGGCCGGATTCCTACGAGCAGTACTTC. This translates into CASSLEGGPDSYEQYF.

The chain carries TRBV30 and TRBJ2-4; D is tentatively TRBD1 or TRBD2 (5 bases each). The V end lost 0 bases, the J end lost 1 base, and 13 bases lay between the germline ends. The germline V gene encodes CDR1 GTSNPN and CDR2 SVGIG (reference sequence). The length of the CDR3 is 16 residues. CDR3 bases: TGTGCCTGGAGTGTACATCAGGGAGCGGCCAAAAACATTCAGTACTTC. Amino acid sequence: CAWSVHQGAAKNIQYF.

This sequence joins TRBV7-8 and TRBJ2-2, with D unclear. The length of the CDR3 is 13 residues. Germline V gene lookup returns CDR1 SGHVS and CDR2 FQNEAQ. V was clipped by 1 base and J by 3 bases, with 3 bases between them. CDR3 sequence (DNA): TGTGCCAGCAGCTTAGTCGACACCGGGGAGCTGTTTTTT. Residues: CASSLVDTGELFF.